What follows are 20 T cell receptor beta chains derived from one specimen sequenced in a study of STAT5B mutations in CD4+ large granular lymphocyte leukemia. TCRdb keeps only in-frame clones here, not all; method: immunoSEQ multiplex PCR. The repertoire holds tens of thousands of clones, with around 86% as singletons. The sequencing input was CD4+ T cells from blood buffy coats. Receptors were obtained from a human donor in good health.

The chain recombines TRBV7-3 with TRBJ1-1, with D hard to call. CDR3 length equals 13 residues. Germline loops: CDR1 SGHTA, CDR2 FQGTGA. Trimming stripped 5 bases from V and 2 bases from J, with 9 bases between. The CDR3 is CASSPTINTEAFF. DNA of the CDR3: TGTGCCAGCAGCCCGACTATAAACACTGAAGCTTTCTTT.

This CDR3 is CASSRLTSGSGKDTQYF. In nucleotides, the CDR3 is TGTGCCAGCAGCCGACTAACTAGCGGGAGTGGGAAAGATACGCAGTATTTT. V usage is TRBV7-9 and J usage is TRBJ2-3, with 11 bases aligning to TRBD2. The CDR3 covers 17 residues. CDR1 and CDR2 from the germline V gene are SEHNR and FQNEAQ (reference sequence). J was trimmed by 5 bases and V by 5 bases; bases with no gene match: 12.

This clone is a singleton in its sample. The chain recombines TRBV11-2 with TRBJ2-1; 7 bases line up with TRBD2. The germline gives CDR1 SGHAT, CDR2 FQNNGV. V lost 5 bases to trimming and J lost 10 bases; unmatched junction nucleotides: 11. CDR3 size: 14 residues. Written as DNA, the CDR3 is TGTGCCAGCAGCCCAGCGGGGAGACTAAGCGAGCAGTTCTTC. This encodes CASSPAGRLSEQFF. Variable domain in full (rest from reference TRBV11-2 and TRBJ2-1): EAGVAQSPRYKIIEKRQSVAFWCNPISGHATLYWYQQILGQGPKLLIQFQNNGVVDDSQLPKDRFSAERLKGVDSTLKIQPAKLEDSAVYLCASSPAGRLSEQFFGPGTRLTVL.

The chain uses TRBV6-1 and TRBJ1-1; D remains unclear. In germline, CDR1 is MNHNS, CDR2 SASEGT. The ends were cut back, 11 bases at V and 1 base at J, with 5 bases in the middle. CDR3 length equals 10 residues. The CDR3 DNA is TGTGCCGGCGGGAACACTGAAGCTTTCTTT. It translates to CAGGNTEAFF.

The V call is TRBV14, the J call TRBJ2-7; weak D call: TRBD2 (6 bases). The CDR3 has 14 amino acids. V lost 1 base and J lost 2, with 9 bases in between. The germline gives CDR1 SGHDN, CDR2 FVKESK. CDR3 DNA sequence: TGTGCCAGCAGCCAAGTGGGGGGAGCCTACGAGCAGTACTTC. Translating it yields CASSQVGGAYEQYF.

The rearrangement uses TRBV7-9 and TRBJ1-5, with D possibly being TRBD1 (5 bases). Germline CDR1 and CDR2: SEHNR and FQNEAQ (reference sequence). Trimming removed 3 bases at V and 2 bases at J, with 14 bases between. This CDR3 region has 16 residues. CDR3 residues: CASSLYPGVRNQPQHF. DNA of the CDR3: TGTGCCAGCAGCTTGTATCCGGGGGTCCGCAATCAGCCCCAGCATTTT.

This chain links TRBV5-4 with TRBJ1-2; 9 bases agree with TRBD1. From germline, CDR1 is SGHNT and CDR2 YYREEE (reference sequence). Trimming cost V 5 bases and J 3 bases; bases outside gene matches: 5. This CDR3 comprises 14 residues. The CDR3 nucleotides read TGTGCCAGCAGTCGGACAGGGGAATACTATGGCTACACCTTC. Its translation is CASSRTGEYYGYTF. The variable domain in full, completed from reference TRBV5-4 and TRBJ1-2, reads ETGVTQSPTHLIKTRGQQVTLRCSSQSGHNTVSWYQQALGQGPQFIFQYYREEENGRGNFPPRFSGLQFPNYSSELNVNALELDDSALYLCASSRTGEYYGYTFGSGTRLTVV.

The chain joins TRBV20-1 to TRBJ2-1, with D uncertain. The germline gives CDR1 DFQATT, CDR2 SNEGSKA (reference sequence). The CDR3 runs 11 residues. V lost 5 bases to trimming and J lost 4 bases, with 6 bases between them. CDR3: CSARSYNEQFF. CDR3 sequence (DNA): TGCAGTGCTCGGTCGTACAATGAGCAGTTCTTC.

This rearrangement joins TRBV27 to TRBJ2-3; D gene uncertain. Looked up from germline, CDR1 is MNHEY and CDR2 is SMNVEV (reference sequence). Deletions cut 5 bases from V and 4 bases from J, with 10 bases between. The CDR3 runs 13 residues. This chain's CDR3 is CASSTRSPDTQYF. CDR3 in DNA: TGTGCCAGCAGTACCCGCTCTCCAGATACGCAGTATTTT.

The V gene is TRBV23-1, the J gene TRBJ2-1; D might be TRBD2 (5 bases). TRBV23-1 belongs to the ORF category, with a function that is uncertain. The CDR3 totals 15 residues. Trimming stripped 4 bases from V and 4 bases from J, with 14 bases between. CDR3 bases: TGCGCCAGCAGTCGAGGCCCAGCGGAGTACAATGAGCAGTTCTTC. It specifies CASSRGPAEYNEQFF.

The V gene is TRBV2, the J gene TRBJ1-1; D perhaps matches TRBD1 (5 bases). Per the germline V gene, CDR1 is SNHLY and CDR2 is FYNNEI. The CDR3 loop spans 13 amino acids. Trimming left V 11 bases short and J 4 bases short, with 17 bases between. The CDR3 DNA sequence: TGTGCCGTCAAGGCAGGGTTGACCACTGAAGCTTTCTTT. It translates to CAVKAGLTTEAFF.

The chain combines TRBV27 with TRBJ1-1; weak D call: TRBD1 (6 bases). Germline loops: CDR1 MNHEY, CDR2 SMNVEV (reference sequence). Trimming shortened V by 5 bases and J by 0 bases, and 7 bases separated the two germline ends. The CDR3 contains 13 residues. The CDR3 reads CASSHRVNTEAFF. The CDR3 DNA sequence: TGTGCCAGCAGTCACAGGGTGAACACTGAAGCTTTCTTT.

The chain links TRBV29-1 to TRBJ2-1; TRBD1 aligns across 7 bases. This CDR3 is built from 13 residues. V dropped 3 bases and J dropped 5; count of bases not matched to a gene: 4. Germline assignment: CDR1 SQVTM and CDR2 ANQGSEA. The CDR3 region is CSVELTGDNEQFF. DNA of the CDR3: TGCAGCGTTGAGCTAACAGGGGACAATGAGCAGTTCTTC.

The rearrangement joins TRBV15 to TRBJ2-2; D may be TRBD1 (6 bases). Trimming removed 2 bases at V and 10 bases at J, with 17 bases between. The CDR3 is 15 residues long. Per the germline V gene, CDR1 is LNHNV and CDR2 is YYDKDF (reference sequence). In DNA form, the CDR3 reads TGTGCCACCAGCAGATTACCGGGACATCGGACGGAGCTGTTTTTT. Translated, it gives CATSRLPGHRTELFF. Together with reference TRBV15 and TRBJ2-2, the CDR3 gives the full variable domain: DAMVIQNPRYQVTQFGKPVTLSCSQTLNHNVMYWYQQKSSQAPKLLFHYYDKDFNNEADTPDNFQSRRPNTSFCFLDIRSPGLGDTAMYLCATSRLPGHRTELFFGEGSRLTVL.

The chain employs TRBV6-1 and TRBJ2-7, with TRBD1 matching over 8 bases. The CDR3 spans 15 residues. Unmatched junction bases numbered 6, after V lost 5 bases and J lost 0 bases. The germline CDR1 and CDR2 sequences are MNHNS and SASEGT. For the CDR3, the DNA is TGTGCCAGCAGTCGCCCCGGACAGGGCTCCTACGAGCAGTACTTC. Translating it yields CASSRPGQGSYEQYF.

The chain couples TRBV4-3 to TRBJ1-2, with D possibly being TRBD1 (5 bases). This CDR3 contains 15 residues. Germline V gives CDR1 LGHNA, CDR2 YSLEER. V was shortened by 0 bases and J by 5 bases, with 13 bases between the two germline ends. CDR3: CASSQDTGTGYGYTF. In DNA, the CDR3 is TGCGCCAGCAGCCAAGATACCGGGACGGGATATGGCTACACCTTC.

The rearrangement uses TRBV12-1 and TRBJ2-5; TRBD2 is the table's D call, not checked against the DNA. TRBV12-1 is labeled a pseudogene. The CDR3 sequence is 15 residues long. DNA for the CDR3: TGTGCCAGCAGCTTAAGGCGGGAGCTCCAAGAGACCCAGTACTTC. Protein product: CASSLRRELQETQYF.

The chain is built from TRBV19 and TRBJ2-1; 9 bases fit TRBD1. This CDR3 spans 13 amino acids. The V gene end was trimmed by 6 bases and the J gene end by 6 bases; junction bases not matched to a gene: 3. Germline CDR1 LNHDA, CDR2 SQIVND (reference sequence). The CDR3: CASRRDRVNEQFF. Written as DNA, the CDR3 is TGTGCCAGTAGACGGGACAGGGTCAATGAGCAGTTCTTC.

The chain recombines TRBV5-4 with TRBJ2-5; 9 bases agree with TRBD1. Trimming at V came to 4 bases and at J to 2 bases, leaving 6 bases not matched to a gene. CDR1 SGHNT and CDR2 YYREEE come from the germline V gene (reference sequence). The CDR3 totals 15 residues. The CDR3 here is CASSPPGQGQETQYF. CDR3 nucleotides: TGTGCCAGCAGCCCCCCGGGACAGGGTCAAGAGACCCAGTACTTC.

The V call is TRBV7-2, the J call TRBJ2-5; D may correspond to TRBD1 or TRBD2 (5 bases each). Trimming shortened V by 5 bases and J by 1 base, and 17 bases separated the two germline ends. In germline, CDR1 is SGHTA, CDR2 FQGNSA. The CDR3 has 16 amino acids. The CDR3 DNA is TGTGCCAGCAGCCGCCGGGGCGGAGGATTCCAAGAGACCCAGTACTTC. Translated, it gives CASSRRGGGFQETQYF.